What follows are 5 T cell receptor beta chains derived from one specimen sequenced in a study of T cells in Graves' hyperthyroidism and ophthalmopathy. RNA transcripts provided the source from which TCR beta CDR3 regions were amplified. The HTBI primer set was used in a first-round RT-PCR of the TCR CDR3. TCRdb used MiXCR to reprocess the multiplex PCR reads, holding one entry per CDR3 protein. The sample records hundreds of thousands of distinct CDR3 sequences, around a quarter being singletons. Sequences were obtained from blood. These receptors originate from a woman aged 30 to 39 with Graves' ophthalmopathy.

The chain links TRBV24-1 to TRBJ1-1; no reliable D call. Germline V lookup: CDR1 KGHDR, CDR2 SFDVKD. The germline V and J ends were trimmed by 7 bases and 3 bases, with 8 bases remaining between them. The CDR3 totals 12 residues. The CDR3: CATRDRDTEAFF. The CDR3 DNA sequence: TGTGCCACCAGGGACCGTGACACTGAAGCTTTCTTT.

The chain carries TRBV25-1 and TRBJ1-2; no clear D gene. The V and J ends lost 5 bases and 4 bases respectively, with 14 bases between them. This CDR3 is built from 14 residues. Per germline, CDR1 MGHDK and CDR2 SYGVNS. CDR3 nucleotides: TGTGCCAGCAGTCTACCGGGATCCTTCTATGGCTACACCTTC. As protein: CASSLPGSFYGYTF.

The genes are TRBV6-5 and TRBJ2-7, with D tentatively TRBD2 (6 bases). Germline CDR1 MNHEY, CDR2 SVGAGI. Trimming removed 2 bases from V and 9 bases from J, with 20 bases in between. The CDR3 has 15 amino acids. The CDR3 sequence: CASSYPAGRGGTQYF. The CDR3 DNA is TGTGCCAGCAGTTACCCGGCGGGACGCGGAGGGACGCAGTACTTC.

This clonotype was detected once. A read error may account for a junction end that differs from germline. This chain uses TRBV10-3 with TRBJ1-1; 8 nucleotides align to TRBD1. The CDR3 has 14 residues. CDR1 and CDR2 (germline): ENHRY, SYGVKD. The CDR3, as DNA: TGTGCCGTCAGTGCTGACAGGGGGAACACTGAAGCTTTCTTT. This codes for CAVSADRGNTEAFF.

This clonotype occurred many times. This chain links TRBV7-2 with TRBJ1-2; D gene unclear. Trimming pared 0 bases from V and 6 bases from J, leaving 8 bases between. This CDR3 is 13 amino acids long. Germline CDR1 reads SGHTA; CDR2 reads FQGNSA. In DNA, the CDR3 is TGTGCCAGCAGCTTAGCGCAGCTGGATGGCTACACCTTC. Amino acids: CASSLAQLDGYTF.